A single sample gave rise to the 24 T cell receptor beta chains below, sequenced in a study of shared clonotypes between healthy human individuals. Using immunoSEQ multiplex PCR, the repertoire was profiled, and TCRdb retains in-frame clones only, with some absent. This table has approximately 500,000 clones, almost 80% appearing once. Sequencing was done on a sample of PBMCs. Receptors originate from a middle-aged woman in good health. Some clones in this sample may be carry-over from other donors' samples.

The chain employs TRBV28 and TRBJ2-5; D call uncertain. CDR1 is MDHEN, CDR2 SYDVKM, per germline. The CDR3 is 13 amino acids. Trimming shortened V by 5 bases and J by 4 bases, and 11 bases separated the two germline ends. DNA for the CDR3: TGTGCCAGCAGTGACGGTACAACAGAGACCCAGTACTTC. Translating it yields CASSDGTTETQYF.

The chain uses TRBV7-2 and TRBJ1-2; a weak D match, TRBD1 (5 bases). Germline V gene sequence: CDR1 SGHTA, CDR2 FQGNSA. V was pared by 5 bases and J by 6 bases, with 22 bases between. The CDR3 spans 16 residues. The CDR3 coding sequence is TGTGCCAGCAGCCCCGATGGGACGTCCCTAGGGCATGGCTACACCTTC. Translating it yields CASSPDGTSLGHGYTF.

The rearrangement joins TRBV4-1 to TRBJ2-7; 10 bases align to TRBD2. This CDR3 comprises 16 residues. J lost 1 base, V lost 4 bases, and 7 bases had no gene match. Germline V gene sequence: CDR1 MGHRA, CDR2 YSYEKL. The CDR3 reads CASSLGLAESSYEQYF. The CDR3, as DNA: TGCGCCAGCAGCCTTGGACTAGCGGAAAGTTCCTACGAGCAGTACTTC.

This clone was observed once. V gene TRBV4-3 combines with J gene TRBJ2-2; 7 nucleotides match TRBD2. Germline CDR1 is LGHNA and CDR2 is YSLEER. CDR3 length: 17 amino acids. Trimming took 4 bases from V and 1 from J; bases not matched to a gene: 9. The CDR3 DNA is TGCGCCAGCAGCCGCGCGGCGGGCGGGAGGAACACCGGGGAGCTGTTTTTT. Its protein is CASSRAAGGRNTGELFF.

This clone was counted a single time. The V and J genes are TRBV6-1 and TRBJ2-6; D uncertain. Germline values: CDR1 MNHNS, CDR2 SASEGT. The CDR3 consists of 13 residues. Trimming took off 10 bases at V and 0 bases at J, with 7 bases between the two ends. The CDR3 DNA follows: TGTGCCACCACAGTCTCTGGGGCCAACGTCCTGACTTTC. Protein: CATTVSGANVLTF.

CDR3 residues: CASSPGQGGSDQPQHF. The CDR3 coding sequence is TGTGCCAGCAGTCCCGGTCAGGGGGGTTCGGATCAGCCCCAGCATTTT. The genes are TRBV7-2 and TRBJ1-5; TRBD1 matches at 7 bases. The CDR3 extends over 16 amino acids. The ends lost 6 bases at V and 5 bases at J; junction bases unmatched: 13. Germline V gene data show CDR1 as SGHTA and CDR2 as FQGNSA. The entire variable domain, with the rest obtained from reference TRBV7-2 and TRBJ1-5, is as follows: GAGVSQSPSNKVTEKGKDVELRCDPISGHTALYWYRQSLGQGLEFLIYFQGNSAPDKSGLPSDRFSAERTGGSVSTLTIQRTQQEDSAVYLCASSPGQGGSDQPQHFGDGTRLSIL.

This sequence joins TRBV28 and TRBJ1-4; D may be TRBD1 (6 bases). CDR3 size: 15 residues. V was shortened by 11 bases and J by 0 bases, with 16 bases between the two germline ends. In germline, CDR1 is MDHEN, CDR2 SYDVKM. The CDR3 loop reads CAGSGASTTNEKLFF. CDR3 DNA sequence: TGTGCCGGCTCAGGGGCGAGTACAACTAATGAAAAACTGTTTTTT.

This clone was detected only once. The V and J genes are TRBV6-4 and TRBJ2-3; D not resolved. The CDR3 is 15 amino acids. Germline CDR1 reads MRHNA; CDR2 reads SNTAGT. Trimming removed 5 bases from V and 6 bases from J, with 18 bases in between. DNA for the CDR3: TGTGCCAGCAGTCAACGTCCCGATTTTGGGGATACGCAGTATTTT. Translated: CASSQRPDFGDTQYF.

A few counts support this clone. The CDR3 DNA reads TGTGCCACCAGCAGAGATTCTGTAGGGACAGAAAGCTATGGCTACACCTTC. Amino acid sequence: CATSRDSVGTESYGYTF. J is TRBJ1-2 and V is TRBV15; TRBD1 aligns across 7 bases. V trimming: 0 bases; J trimming: 4 bases; junction bases outside the gene matches: 11. The CDR3 covers 17 residues. The germline V gene encodes CDR1 LNHNV and CDR2 YYDKDF (reference sequence).

The V and J genes are TRBV7-9 and TRBJ2-3; tentatively, D is TRBD1 or TRBD2 (6 bases each). In germline, CDR1 is SEHNR, CDR2 FQNEAQ (reference sequence). The CDR3 runs to 15 residues. V was clipped by 5 bases and J by 6 bases, with 18 bases between them. In DNA form, the CDR3 reads TGTGCCAGCAGCCTAGGGGGGACCCTGCGTGATACGCAGTATTTT. This gives the protein CASSLGGTLRDTQYF.

The chain employs TRBV7-3 and TRBJ1-4; D is perhaps TRBD1 (6 bases). The V end lost 4 bases, the J end lost 7 bases, and 10 bases lay between the germline ends. Germline CDR1 SGHTA, CDR2 FQGTGA. The CDR3 extends over 13 amino acids. CDR3 protein: CASSSGAGEKLFF. CDR3 coding DNA: TGTGCCAGCAGCTCGGGGGCGGGTGAAAAACTGTTTTTT. The entire variable domain, with the rest obtained from reference TRBV7-3 and TRBJ1-4, is as follows: GAGVSQTPSNKVTEKGKYVELRCDPISGHTALYWYRQSLGQGPEFLIYFQGTGAADDSGLPNDRFFAVRPEGSVSTLKIQRTERGDSAVYLCASSSGAGEKLFFGSGTQLSVL.

This chain connects TRBV6-6 to TRBJ2-1, with 8 bases fitting TRBD2. CDR1 is MNHNY, CDR2 SVGAGI, per germline (reference sequence). The CDR3 has 14 amino acids. The V gene end was trimmed by 5 bases and the J gene end by 5 bases; junction bases not matched to a gene: 5. CDR3: CASSPSGPNNEQFF. The DNA for the CDR3 is TGTGCCAGCAGTCCTAGCGGGCCGAACAATGAGCAGTTCTTC.

The V and J genes are TRBV7-9 and TRBJ1-3; D remains unclear. Trimming shortened V by 8 bases and J by 6 bases, and 14 bases separated the two germline ends. The CDR3 contains 13 residues. Germline V gene data show CDR1 as SEHNR and CDR2 as FQNEAQ (reference sequence). This CDR3 is CASQLALENTIYF. DNA of the CDR3: TGTGCCAGCCAGTTAGCCCTGGAAAACACCATATATTTT.

The chain couples TRBV10-1 to TRBJ2-1; TRBD2 matches 8 bases. Germline-derived CDR1 and CDR2 are WNHNN and SYGVQD (reference sequence). The ends lost 3 bases at V and 6 bases at J; junction bases unmatched: 7. This CDR3 region has 15 residues. The CDR3 sequence: CASSDPSGSSNEQFF. The CDR3 coding sequence is TGCGCCAGCAGTGATCCGAGCGGGAGTAGCAATGAGCAGTTCTTC.

The chain links TRBV2 to TRBJ2-5, with a possible D match to TRBD2 (6 bases). Near its end, the DNA agrees better with TRBJ2-7, so the J call may be wrong. The germline V gene has CDR1 SNHLY and CDR2 FYNNEI. The CDR3 runs 14 residues. The CDR3 DNA reads TGTGCCAGCAGGGTGATAGGCGGGATCTACGAGCAGTACTTC. Protein: CASRVIGGIYEQYF.

The chain employs TRBV19 and TRBJ1-5; the match to TRBD1 covers 7 bases. V was pared by 5 bases and J by 2 bases, with 6 bases of the junction left unmatched. CDR3 length: 15 amino acids. Per the germline V gene, CDR1 is LNHDA and CDR2 is SQIVND (reference sequence). This chain's CDR3 is CASSAQGVRNQPQHF. CDR3 sequence (DNA): TGTGCCAGTAGTGCCCAGGGGGTGCGCAATCAGCCCCAGCATTTT.

The CDR3 region has the DNA TGCGCCAGCAGCTTGCAAGGGACAGGAGGCACTGAAGCTTTCTTT. It translates to CASSLQGTGGTEAFF. The rearrangement links TRBV5-1 to TRBJ1-1, with 8 bases lining up with TRBD1. Trimming cost V 1 base and J 4 bases; bases outside gene matches: 6. The CDR3 is 15 residues long. Germline-derived CDR1 and CDR2 are SGHRS and YFSETQ.

V gene TRBV7-9 combines with J gene TRBJ1-2; 7 bases line up with TRBD1. This CDR3 spans 15 amino acids. Germline V CDR1 and CDR2: SEHNR, FQNEAQ (reference sequence). J lost 1 base, V lost 5 bases, and 7 bases had no gene match. As DNA, the CDR3 is TGTGCCAGCAGCCCGTCGACAGGGATTAACTATGGCTACACCTTC. This sequence encodes CASSPSTGINYGYTF.

The chain links TRBV5-1 to TRBJ2-7; possibly TRBD2 for D (6 bases). The V gene's germline CDR1 is SGHRS and CDR2 YFSETQ. Deletions cut 4 bases from V and 4 bases from J, with 21 bases between. This CDR3 contains 16 residues. Here the CDR3 reads CASSPGVPPQFYEQYF. Written as DNA, the CDR3 is TGCGCCAGCAGCCCGGGAGTTCCCCCACAATTTTACGAGCAGTACTTC. Looking up the rest from reference TRBV5-1 and TRBJ2-7 gives the full variable domain: KAGVTQTPRYLIKTRGQQVTLSCSPISGHRSVSWYQQTPGQGLQFLFEYFSETQRNKGNFPGRFSGRQFSNSRSEMNVSTLELGDSALYLCASSPGVPPQFYEQYFGPGTRLTVT.

As to this clone: A far larger clone is only one base removed, so a read error is likely. Other nucleotide sequences in the sample specify the same CDR3. V usage is TRBV7-8 and J usage is TRBJ2-7, with 7 bases fitting TRBD2. Germline lookup yields CDR1 SGHVS and CDR2 FQNEAQ. With 5 bases clipped from V and 0 bases from J, the junction kept 13 bases outside the gene matches. CDR3 length equals 17 residues. As DNA, the CDR3 is TGTGCCAGCAGCCTATCCAGGCTAGCGGCTACCTCCTACGAGCAGTACTTC. Protein sequence: CASSLSRLAATSYEQYF.

The chain couples TRBV10-2 to TRBJ2-1; weak D call: TRBD2 (5 bases). There are 16 residues in the CDR3. CDR1 and CDR2 (germline): WSHSY, SAAADI. V lost 2 bases and J lost 6, with 17 bases in between. This CDR3 reads CASSEGRRAPRNEQFF. Here the CDR3 DNA reads TGCGCCAGCAGTGAGGGGCGGCGGGCCCCTCGCAATGAGCAGTTCTTC.

This rearrangement joins TRBV9 to TRBJ1-1, with D possibly TRBD1 on 5 matching bases. V lost 5 bases to trimming and J lost 0 bases, with 14 bases between them. Germline V gene sequence: CDR1 SGDLS, CDR2 YYNGEE. There are 15 residues in the CDR3. CDR3 residues: CASRPDSFVNTEAFF. In DNA form, the CDR3 reads TGTGCCAGCAGGCCCGACAGCTTCGTGAACACTGAAGCTTTCTTT.

Regarding this clone: A junction boundary mismatches the germline segment, possibly from a read error. This sample includes further DNA sequences coding for the same CDR3. This rearrangement joins TRBV30 to TRBJ1-5; TRBD1 agrees at 8 bases. The CDR3 covers 15 residues. Germline CDR1 is GTSNPN and CDR2 is SVGIG (reference sequence). The CDR3 region has the DNA TGTGCATGGAGTGTCGGGGCAGGGGGCGGTCAGCCCCAGCATTTT. The encoded protein is CAWSVGAGGGQPQHF.

The rearrangement joins TRBV28 to TRBJ1-4; 7 bases match TRBD1. CDR3 length: 16 amino acids. Germline V CDR1 and CDR2: MDHEN, SYDVKM. V was pared by 5 bases and J by 0 bases, with 6 bases of the junction left unmatched. This CDR3 reads CASSITGVATNEKLFF. CDR3 DNA sequence: TGTGCCAGCAGTATTACAGGGGTGGCAACTAATGAAAAACTGTTTTTT.